The clone carrying this T cell receptor (beta chain) was found many times. A junction end diverges from the germline sequence, so it may reflect a read error. TCRdb passed the reads through MiXCR, listing each CDR3 protein once. This sample has some 300,000 distinct CDR3 sequences, with roughly an eighth found just once. The length of the CDR3 is 13 residues. CDR1 is MNHNS and CDR2 is SASEGT in the germline V gene. The entry originates in a study of T cell repertoires in cytomegalovirus infection. The sequence came from a human donor in good health (CMV status not recorded). Some clones in this sample may be carry-over from other donors' samples. The sample was PBMCs. The chain recombines TRBV6-1 with TRBJ2-3; no clear D gene. The chain's CDR3 is CASREGSTDTQYF. The CDR3 nucleotides read TGTGCCAGCAGGGAAGGTTCCACAGATACGCAGTATTTT.